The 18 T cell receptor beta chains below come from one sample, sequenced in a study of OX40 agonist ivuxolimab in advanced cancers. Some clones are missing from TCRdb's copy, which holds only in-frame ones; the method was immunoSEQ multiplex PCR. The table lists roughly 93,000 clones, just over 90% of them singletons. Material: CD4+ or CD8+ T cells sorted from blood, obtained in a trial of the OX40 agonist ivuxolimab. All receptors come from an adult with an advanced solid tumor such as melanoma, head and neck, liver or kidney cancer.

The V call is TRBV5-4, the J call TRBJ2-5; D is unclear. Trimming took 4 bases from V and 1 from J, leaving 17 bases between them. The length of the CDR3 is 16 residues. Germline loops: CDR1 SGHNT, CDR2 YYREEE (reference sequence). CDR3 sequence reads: CASSPRTAAFQETQYF. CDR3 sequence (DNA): TGTGCCAGCAGCCCCCGCACCGCGGCCTTCCAAGAGACCCAGTACTTC.

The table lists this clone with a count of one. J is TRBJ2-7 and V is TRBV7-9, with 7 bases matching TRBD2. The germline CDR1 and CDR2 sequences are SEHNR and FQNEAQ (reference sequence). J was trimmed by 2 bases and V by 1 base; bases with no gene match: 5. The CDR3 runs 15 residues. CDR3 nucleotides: TGTGCCAGCAGCTTAGTGGCGGGGGACCCCTACGAGCAGTACTTC. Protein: CASSLVAGDPYEQYF.

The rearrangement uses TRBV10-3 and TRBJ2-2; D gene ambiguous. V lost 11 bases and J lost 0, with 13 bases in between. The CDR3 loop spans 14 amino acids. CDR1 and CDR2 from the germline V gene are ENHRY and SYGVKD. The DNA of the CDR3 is TGTGCCGCCCTTTCAATATCGAACACCGGGGAGCTGTTTTTT. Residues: CAALSISNTGELFF.

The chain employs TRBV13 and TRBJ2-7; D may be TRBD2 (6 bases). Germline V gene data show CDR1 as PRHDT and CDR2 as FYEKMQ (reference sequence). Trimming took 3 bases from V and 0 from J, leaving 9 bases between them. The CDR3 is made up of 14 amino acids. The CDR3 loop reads CASSLGDSSYEQYF. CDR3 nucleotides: TGTGCCAGCAGCTTGGGGGACTCCTCCTACGAGCAGTACTTC.

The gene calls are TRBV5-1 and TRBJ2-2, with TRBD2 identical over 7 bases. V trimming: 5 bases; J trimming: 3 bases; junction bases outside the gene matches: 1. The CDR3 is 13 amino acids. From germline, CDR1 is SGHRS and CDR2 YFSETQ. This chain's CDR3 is CASRRGYTGELFF. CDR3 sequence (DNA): TGCGCCAGCAGGCGGGGGTACACCGGGGAGCTGTTTTTT.

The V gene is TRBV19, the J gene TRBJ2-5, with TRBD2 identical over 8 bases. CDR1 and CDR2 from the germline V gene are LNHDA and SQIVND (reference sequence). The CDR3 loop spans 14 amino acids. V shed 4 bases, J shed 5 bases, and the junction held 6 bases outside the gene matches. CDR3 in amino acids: CASSRTSGQETQYF. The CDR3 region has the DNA TGTGCCAGTAGTAGAACTAGCGGCCAGGAGACCCAGTACTTC. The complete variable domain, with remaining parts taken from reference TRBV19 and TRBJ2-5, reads DGGITQSPKYLFRKEGQNVTLSCEQNLNHDAMYWYRQDPGQGLRLIYYSQIVNDFQKGDIAEGYSVSREKKESFPLTVTSAQKNPTAFYLCASSRTSGQETQYFGPGTRLLVL.

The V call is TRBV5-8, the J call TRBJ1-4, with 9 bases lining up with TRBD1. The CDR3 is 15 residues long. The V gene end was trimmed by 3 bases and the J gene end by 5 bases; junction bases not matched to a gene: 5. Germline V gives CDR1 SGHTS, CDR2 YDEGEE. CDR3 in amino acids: CASSWGDRENEKLFF. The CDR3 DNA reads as TGTGCCAGCAGCTGGGGGGACAGGGAGAATGAAAAACTGTTTTTT.

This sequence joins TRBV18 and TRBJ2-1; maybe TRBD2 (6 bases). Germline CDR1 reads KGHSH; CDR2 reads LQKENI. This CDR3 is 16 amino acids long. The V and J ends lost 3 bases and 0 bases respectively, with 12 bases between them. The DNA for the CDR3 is TGTGCCAGCTCACCTTACCGGGACTCCTCCTACAATGAGCAGTTCTTC. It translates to CASSPYRDSSYNEQFF.

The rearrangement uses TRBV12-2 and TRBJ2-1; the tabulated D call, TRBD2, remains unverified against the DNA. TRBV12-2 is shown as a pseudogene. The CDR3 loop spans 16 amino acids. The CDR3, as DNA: TGTGCAAGTCGCTCTGGCGGGACGAACAGTAACAATGAGCAGTTCTTC. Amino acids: CASRSGGTNSNNEQFF.

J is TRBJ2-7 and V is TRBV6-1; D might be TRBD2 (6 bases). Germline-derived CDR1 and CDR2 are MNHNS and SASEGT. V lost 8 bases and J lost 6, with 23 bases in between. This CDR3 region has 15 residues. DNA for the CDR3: TGTGCCAGCCAACGTAGCGGAGGGTATCGGAGCGAGCAGTACTTC. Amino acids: CASQRSGGYRSEQYF.

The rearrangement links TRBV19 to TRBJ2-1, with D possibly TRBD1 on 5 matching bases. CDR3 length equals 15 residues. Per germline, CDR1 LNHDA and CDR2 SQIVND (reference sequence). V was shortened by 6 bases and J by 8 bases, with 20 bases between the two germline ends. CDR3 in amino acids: CASSRRPGWVDEQFF. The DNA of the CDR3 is TGTGCCAGTAGCCGTCGGCCAGGGTGGGTCGATGAGCAGTTCTTC.

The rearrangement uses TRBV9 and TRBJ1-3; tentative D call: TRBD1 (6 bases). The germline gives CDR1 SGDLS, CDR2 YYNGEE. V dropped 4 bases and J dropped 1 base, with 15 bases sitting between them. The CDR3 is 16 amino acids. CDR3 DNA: TGTGCCAGCAGCCATTCAAGACAGGTATCTGGAAACACCATATATTTT. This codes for CASSHSRQVSGNTIYF.

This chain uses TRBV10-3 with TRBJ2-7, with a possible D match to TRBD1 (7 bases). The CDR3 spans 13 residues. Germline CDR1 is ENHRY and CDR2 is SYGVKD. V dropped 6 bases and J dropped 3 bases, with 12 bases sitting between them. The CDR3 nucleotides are TGTGCCATCAGCCAGGGGGGCCTCTACGAGCAGTACTTC. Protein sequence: CAISQGGLYEQYF.

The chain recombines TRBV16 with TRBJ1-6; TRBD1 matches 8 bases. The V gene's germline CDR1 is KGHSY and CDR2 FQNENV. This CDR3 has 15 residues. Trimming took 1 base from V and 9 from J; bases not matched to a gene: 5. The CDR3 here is CASSQWDRNTSPLHF. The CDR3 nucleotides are TGTGCCAGCAGCCAATGGGACAGGAACACTTCACCCCTCCACTTT.

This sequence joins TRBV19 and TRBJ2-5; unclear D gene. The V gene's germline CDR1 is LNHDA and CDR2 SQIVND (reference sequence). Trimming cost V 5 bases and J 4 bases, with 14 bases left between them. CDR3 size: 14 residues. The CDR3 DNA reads TGTGCCAGTAGTCCCCATTCGGTAGGAGAGACCCAGTACTTC. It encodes CASSPHSVGETQYF.

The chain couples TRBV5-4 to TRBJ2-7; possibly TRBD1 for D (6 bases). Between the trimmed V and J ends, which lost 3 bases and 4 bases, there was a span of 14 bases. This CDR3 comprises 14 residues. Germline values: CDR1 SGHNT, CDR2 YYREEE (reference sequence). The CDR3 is CASSSRGGDYEQYF. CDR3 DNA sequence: TGTGCCAGCAGCTCGCGAGGGGGTGATTACGAGCAGTACTTC.

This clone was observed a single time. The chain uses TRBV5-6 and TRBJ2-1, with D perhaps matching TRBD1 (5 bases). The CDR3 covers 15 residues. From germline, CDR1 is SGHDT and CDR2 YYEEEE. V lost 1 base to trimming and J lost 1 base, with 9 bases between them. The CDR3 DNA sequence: TGTGCCAGCAGCTTGTGGGGCCCGTCCTACAATGAGCAGTTCTTC. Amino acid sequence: CASSLWGPSYNEQFF.

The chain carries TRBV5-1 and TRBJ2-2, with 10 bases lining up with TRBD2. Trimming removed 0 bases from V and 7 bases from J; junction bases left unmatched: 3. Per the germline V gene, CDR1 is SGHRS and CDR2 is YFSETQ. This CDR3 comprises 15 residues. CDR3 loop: CASSLEGLAVGELFF. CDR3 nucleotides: TGCGCCAGCAGCTTGGAAGGACTAGCGGTCGGGGAGCTGTTTTTT.